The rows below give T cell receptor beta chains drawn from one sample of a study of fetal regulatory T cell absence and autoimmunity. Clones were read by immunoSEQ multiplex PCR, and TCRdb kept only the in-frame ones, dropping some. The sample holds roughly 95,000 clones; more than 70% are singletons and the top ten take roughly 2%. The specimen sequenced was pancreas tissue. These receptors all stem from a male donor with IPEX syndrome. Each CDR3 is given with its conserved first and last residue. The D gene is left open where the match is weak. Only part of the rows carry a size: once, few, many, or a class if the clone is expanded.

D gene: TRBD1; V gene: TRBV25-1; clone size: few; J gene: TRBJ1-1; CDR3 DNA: TGTGCCAGCAGTTCTCCGGGACAGGGACTATTTGAAGCTTTCTTT; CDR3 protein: CASSSPGQGLFEAFF
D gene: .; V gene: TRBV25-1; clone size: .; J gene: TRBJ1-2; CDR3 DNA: TGTGCCAGCAGTGGGGAGTTGGCCTCCTATGGCTACACCTTC; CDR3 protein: CASSGELASYGYTF
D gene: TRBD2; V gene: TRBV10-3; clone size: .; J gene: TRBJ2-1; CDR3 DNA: TGTGCCACCCGGACTAGCGGGACCTACAATGAGCAGTTCTTC; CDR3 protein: CATRTSGTYNEQFF
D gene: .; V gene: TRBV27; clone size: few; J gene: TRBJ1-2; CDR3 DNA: TGTGCCAGAACTCAGGGGTCCTATGGCTACACCTTC; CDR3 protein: CARTQGSYGYTF
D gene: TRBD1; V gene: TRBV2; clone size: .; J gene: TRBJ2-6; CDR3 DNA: TGTGCCAGCAGTCCCGGGACAGGGGGGAGCTCTGGGGCCAACGTCCTGACTTTC; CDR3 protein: CASSPGTGGSSGANVLTF
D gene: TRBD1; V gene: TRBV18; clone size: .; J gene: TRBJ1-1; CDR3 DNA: TGTGCCAGCTCACCAGGCAGGGGGCTCTTGAACACTGAAGCTTTCTTT; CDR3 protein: CASSPGRGLLNTEAFF
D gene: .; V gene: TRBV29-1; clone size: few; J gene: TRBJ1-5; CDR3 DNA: TGCAGCGTTGCGGACAACAATCAGCCCCAGCATTTT; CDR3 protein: CSVADNNQPQHF
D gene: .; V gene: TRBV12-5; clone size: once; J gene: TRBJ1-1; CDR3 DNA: TGTGCTAGTGGTTCAGCGGGGTCCACTGAAGCTTTCTTT; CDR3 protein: CASGSAGSTEAFF
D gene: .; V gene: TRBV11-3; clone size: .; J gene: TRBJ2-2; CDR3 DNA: TGTGCCAGCAGCATCCAGGGAGACACCGGGGAGCTGTTTTTT; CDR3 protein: CASSIQGDTGELFF
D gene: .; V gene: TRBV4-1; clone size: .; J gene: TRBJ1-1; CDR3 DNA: TGCGCCAGCAGCCCGACGAGGGTTTTGAACACTGAAGCTTTCTTT; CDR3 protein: CASSPTRVLNTEAFF
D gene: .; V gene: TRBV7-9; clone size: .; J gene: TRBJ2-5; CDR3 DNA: TGTGCCAGCAGCTCAGGACAGCAAGAGACCCAGTACTTC; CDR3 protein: CASSSGQQETQYF